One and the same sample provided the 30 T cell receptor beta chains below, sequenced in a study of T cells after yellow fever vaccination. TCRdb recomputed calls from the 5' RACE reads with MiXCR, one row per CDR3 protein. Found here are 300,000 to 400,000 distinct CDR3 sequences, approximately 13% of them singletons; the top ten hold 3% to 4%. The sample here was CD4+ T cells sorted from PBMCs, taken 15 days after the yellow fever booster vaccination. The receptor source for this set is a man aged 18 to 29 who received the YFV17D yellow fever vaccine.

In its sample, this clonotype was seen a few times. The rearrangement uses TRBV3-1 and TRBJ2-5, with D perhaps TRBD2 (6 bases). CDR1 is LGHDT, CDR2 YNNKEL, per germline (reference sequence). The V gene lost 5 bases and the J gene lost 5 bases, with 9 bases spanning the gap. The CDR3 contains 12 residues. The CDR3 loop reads CASSGTPETQYF. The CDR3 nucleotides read TGTGCCAGCAGCGGGACTCCGGAGACCCAGTACTTC.

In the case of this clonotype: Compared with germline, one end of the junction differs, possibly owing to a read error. The CDR3 nucleotides read TGTGCCAGCAGTGTGACAGGGGGCGCGGGTCAGCCCCAGCAATTT. It translates to CASSVTGGAGQPQQF. The chain couples TRBV12-3 or TRBV12-4 to TRBJ1-5, with 10 bases lining up with TRBD1. The CDR3 loop spans 15 amino acids.

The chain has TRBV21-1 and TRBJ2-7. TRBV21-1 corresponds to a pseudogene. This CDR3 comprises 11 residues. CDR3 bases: TGTGCCAGCAGACAGAAGCTCGAGCAGTACGTC. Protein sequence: CASRQKLEQYV.

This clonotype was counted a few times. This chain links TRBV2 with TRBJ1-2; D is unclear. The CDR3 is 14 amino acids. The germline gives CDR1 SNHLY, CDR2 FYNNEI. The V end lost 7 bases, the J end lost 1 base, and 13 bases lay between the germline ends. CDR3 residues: CASTGNEFNYGYTF. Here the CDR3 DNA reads TGTGCCAGCACGGGGAACGAATTTAACTATGGCTACACCTTC.

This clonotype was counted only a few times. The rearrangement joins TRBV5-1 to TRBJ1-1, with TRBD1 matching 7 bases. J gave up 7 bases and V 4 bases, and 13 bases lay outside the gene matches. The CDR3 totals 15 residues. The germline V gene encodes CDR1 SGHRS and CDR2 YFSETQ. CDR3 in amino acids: CASSPPRQGANEAFF. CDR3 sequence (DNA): TGCGCCAGCAGCCCTCCTAGACAGGGAGCCAATGAAGCTTTCTTT.

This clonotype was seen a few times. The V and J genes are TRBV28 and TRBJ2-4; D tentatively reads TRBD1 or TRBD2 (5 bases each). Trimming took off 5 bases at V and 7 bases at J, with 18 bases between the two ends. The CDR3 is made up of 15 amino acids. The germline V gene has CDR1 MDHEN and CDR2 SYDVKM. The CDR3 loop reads CASSPGTPTINIQYF. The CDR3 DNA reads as TGTGCCAGCAGTCCCGGGACCCCAACTATTAACATTCAGTACTTC.

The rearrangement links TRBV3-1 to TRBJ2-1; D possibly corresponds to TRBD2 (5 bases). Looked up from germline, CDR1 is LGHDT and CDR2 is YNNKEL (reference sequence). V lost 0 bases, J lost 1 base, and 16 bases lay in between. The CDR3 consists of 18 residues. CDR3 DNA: TGTGCCAGCAGCCAAGATCACCTAGGACTTGGGTCCTACAATGAGCAGTTCTTC. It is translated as CASSQDHLGLGSYNEQFF.

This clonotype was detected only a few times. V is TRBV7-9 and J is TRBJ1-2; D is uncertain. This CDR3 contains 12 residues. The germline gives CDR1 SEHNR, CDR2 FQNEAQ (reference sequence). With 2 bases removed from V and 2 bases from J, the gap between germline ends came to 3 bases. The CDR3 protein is CASSLINYGYTF. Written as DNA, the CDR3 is TGTGCCAGCAGCTTAATCAACTATGGCTACACCTTC. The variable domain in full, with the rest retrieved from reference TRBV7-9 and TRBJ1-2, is DTGVSQNPRHKITKRGQNVTFRCDPISEHNRLYWYRQTLGQGPEFLTYFQNEAQLEKSRLLSDRFSAERPKGSFSTLEIQRTEQGDSAMYLCASSLINYGYTFGSGTRLTVV.

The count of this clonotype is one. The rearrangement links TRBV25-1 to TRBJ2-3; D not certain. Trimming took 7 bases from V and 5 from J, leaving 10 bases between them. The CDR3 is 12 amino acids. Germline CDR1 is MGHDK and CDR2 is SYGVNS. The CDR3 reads CASNNFRDTQYF. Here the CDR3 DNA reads TGTGCCAGCAATAATTTTAGAGATACGCAGTATTTT.

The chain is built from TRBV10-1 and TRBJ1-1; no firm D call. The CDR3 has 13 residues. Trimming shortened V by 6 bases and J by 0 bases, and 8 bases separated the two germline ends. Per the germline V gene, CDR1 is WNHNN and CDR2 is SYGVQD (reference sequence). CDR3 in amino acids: CASRENMNTEAFF. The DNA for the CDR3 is TGCGCCAGCAGAGAAAACATGAACACTGAAGCTTTCTTT.

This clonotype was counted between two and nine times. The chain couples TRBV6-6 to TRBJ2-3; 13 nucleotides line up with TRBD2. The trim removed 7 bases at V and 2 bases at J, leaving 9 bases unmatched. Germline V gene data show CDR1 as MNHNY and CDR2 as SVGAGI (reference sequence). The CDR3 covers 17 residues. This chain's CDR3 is CASIRSGLAGYTDTQYF. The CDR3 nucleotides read TGTGCCAGCATCCGATCGGGACTAGCGGGGTACACAGATACGCAGTATTTT.

CDR3 bases: TGCAGTGCTGGCAACACCCTGAACACTGAAGCTTTCTTT. As protein: CSAGNTLNTEAFF. The chain joins TRBV20-1 to TRBJ1-1; unclear D gene. V was trimmed by 5 bases and J by 0 bases, leaving 10 bases between them. Germline values: CDR1 DFQATT, CDR2 SNEGSKA (reference sequence). The CDR3 covers 13 residues.

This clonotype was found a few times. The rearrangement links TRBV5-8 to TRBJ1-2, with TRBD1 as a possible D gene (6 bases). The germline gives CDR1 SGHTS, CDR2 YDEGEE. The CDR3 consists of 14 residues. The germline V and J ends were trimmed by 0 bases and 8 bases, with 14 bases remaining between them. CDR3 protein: CASSLDRDMEGYTF. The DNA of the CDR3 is TGTGCCAGCAGCTTGGACAGGGACATGGAAGGCTACACCTTC.

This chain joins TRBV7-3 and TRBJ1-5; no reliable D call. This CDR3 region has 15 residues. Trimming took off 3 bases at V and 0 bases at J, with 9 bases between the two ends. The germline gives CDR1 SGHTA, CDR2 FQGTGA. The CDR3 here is CASSLSSGSNQPQHF. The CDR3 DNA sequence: TGTGCCAGCAGCTTGTCGTCCGGTAGCAATCAGCCCCAGCATTTT.

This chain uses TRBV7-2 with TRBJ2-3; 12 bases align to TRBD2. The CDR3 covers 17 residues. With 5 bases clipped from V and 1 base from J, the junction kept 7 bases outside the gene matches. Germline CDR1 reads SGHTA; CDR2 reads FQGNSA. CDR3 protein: CASSKRTSGDRTDTQYF. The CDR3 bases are TGTGCCAGCAGCAAACGGACTAGCGGGGACCGCACAGATACGCAGTATTTT.

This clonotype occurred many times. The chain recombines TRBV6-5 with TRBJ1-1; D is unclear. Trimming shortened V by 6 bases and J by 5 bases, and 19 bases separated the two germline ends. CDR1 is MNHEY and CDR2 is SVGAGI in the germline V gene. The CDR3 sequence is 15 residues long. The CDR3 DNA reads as TGTGCCAGCAGCCCTACCGGGTCCCTGCGGACTGAAGCTTTCTTT. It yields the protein CASSPTGSLRTEAFF.

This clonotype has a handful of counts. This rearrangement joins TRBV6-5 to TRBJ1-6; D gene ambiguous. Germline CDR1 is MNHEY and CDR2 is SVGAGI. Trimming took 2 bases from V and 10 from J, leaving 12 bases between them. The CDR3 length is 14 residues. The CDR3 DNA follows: TGTGCCAGCAGTTACAATCAGTGGGTCTCACCCCTCCACTTT. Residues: CASSYNQWVSPLHF.

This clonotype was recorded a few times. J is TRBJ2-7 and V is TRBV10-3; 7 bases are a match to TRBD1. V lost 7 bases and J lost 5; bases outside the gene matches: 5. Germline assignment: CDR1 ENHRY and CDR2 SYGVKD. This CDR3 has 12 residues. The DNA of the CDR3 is TGTGCCATCACCCAGAGGGGGCACGAGCAGTACTTC. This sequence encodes CAITQRGHEQYF.

The CDR3 here is CASSRGHGSSYNEQFF. The CDR3 nucleotides read TGTGCCAGCAGCAGAGGGCACGGGAGCTCCTACAATGAGCAGTTCTTC. The gene calls are TRBV11-1 and TRBJ2-1; TRBD2 might be the D (6 bases). V shed 5 bases and J shed 0 bases, with 14 bases lying between them. The CDR3 runs 16 residues. CDR1 and CDR2 from the germline V gene are SGHAT and FQDESV (reference sequence). Supplemented by reference TRBV11-1 and TRBJ2-1, the full variable domain reads EAEVAQSPRYKITEKSQAVAFWCDPISGHATLYWYRQILGQGPELLVQFQDESVVDDSQLPKDRFSAERLKGVDSTLKIQPAELGDSAMYLCASSRGHGSSYNEQFFGPGTRLTVL.

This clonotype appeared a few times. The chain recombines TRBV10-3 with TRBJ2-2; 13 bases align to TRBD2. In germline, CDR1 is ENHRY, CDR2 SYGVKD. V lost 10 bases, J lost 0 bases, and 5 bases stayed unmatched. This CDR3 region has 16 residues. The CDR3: CATTSGGSANTGELFF. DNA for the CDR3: TGTGCCACGACTAGCGGGGGGAGCGCGAACACCGGGGAGCTGTTTTTT.

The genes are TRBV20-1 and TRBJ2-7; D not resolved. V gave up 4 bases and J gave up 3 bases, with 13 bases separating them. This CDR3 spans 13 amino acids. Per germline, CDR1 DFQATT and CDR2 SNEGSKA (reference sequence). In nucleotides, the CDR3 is TGCAGTGCTACCACGCTAAGTTACTACGAGCAGTACTTC. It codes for CSATTLSYYEQYF.

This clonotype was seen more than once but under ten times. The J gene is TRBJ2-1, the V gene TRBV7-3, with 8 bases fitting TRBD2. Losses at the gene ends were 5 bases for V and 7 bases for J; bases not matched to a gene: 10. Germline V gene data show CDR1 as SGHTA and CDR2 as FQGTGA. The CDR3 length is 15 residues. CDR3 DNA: TGTGCCAGCAGCCGGGAGGGGTCGCTCACGAATGAGCAGTTCTTC. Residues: CASSREGSLTNEQFF.

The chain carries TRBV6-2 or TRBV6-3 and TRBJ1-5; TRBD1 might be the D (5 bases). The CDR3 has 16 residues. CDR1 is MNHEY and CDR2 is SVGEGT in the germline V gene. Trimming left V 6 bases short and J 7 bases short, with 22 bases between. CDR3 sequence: CASSPPAGLVEQPQHF. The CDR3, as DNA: TGTGCCAGCAGCCCCCCGGCAGGGCTGGTTGAGCAGCCCCAGCATTTT.

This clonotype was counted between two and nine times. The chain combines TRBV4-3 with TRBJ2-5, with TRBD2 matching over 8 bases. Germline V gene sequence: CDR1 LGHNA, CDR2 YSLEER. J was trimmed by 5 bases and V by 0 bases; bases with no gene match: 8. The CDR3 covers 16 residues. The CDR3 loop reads CASSQESGGGRETQYF. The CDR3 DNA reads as TGCGCCAGCAGCCAAGAAAGCGGGGGCGGGAGGGAGACCCAGTACTTC.

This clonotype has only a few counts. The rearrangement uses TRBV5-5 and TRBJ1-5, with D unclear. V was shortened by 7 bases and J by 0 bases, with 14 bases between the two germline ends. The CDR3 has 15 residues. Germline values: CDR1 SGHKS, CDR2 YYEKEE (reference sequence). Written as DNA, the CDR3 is TGTGCCAGCGGAGAGACACCGTATAGCAATCAGCCCCAGCATTTT. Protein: CASGETPYSNQPQHF.

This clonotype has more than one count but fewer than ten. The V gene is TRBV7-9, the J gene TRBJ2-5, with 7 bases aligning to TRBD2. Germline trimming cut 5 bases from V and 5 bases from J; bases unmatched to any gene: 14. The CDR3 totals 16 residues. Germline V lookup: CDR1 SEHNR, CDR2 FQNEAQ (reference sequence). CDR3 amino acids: CASSRDPGGLPETQYF. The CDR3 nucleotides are TGTGCCAGCAGCCGTGATCCGGGAGGCCTACCGGAGACCCAGTACTTC.

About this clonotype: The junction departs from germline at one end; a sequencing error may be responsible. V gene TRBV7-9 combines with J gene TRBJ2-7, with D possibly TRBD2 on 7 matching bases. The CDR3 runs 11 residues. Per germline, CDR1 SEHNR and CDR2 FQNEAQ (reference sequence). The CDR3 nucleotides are TGCCGGGGGGCTACAACCTACGAGCAGTACTTC. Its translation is CRGATTYEQYF.

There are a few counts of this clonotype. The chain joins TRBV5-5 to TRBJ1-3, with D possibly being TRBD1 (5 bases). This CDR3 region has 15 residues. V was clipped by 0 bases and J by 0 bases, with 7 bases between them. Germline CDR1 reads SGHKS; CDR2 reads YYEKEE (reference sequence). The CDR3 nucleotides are TGTGCCAGCAGCTTGGCAGGGTTCTCTGGAAACACCATATATTTT. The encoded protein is CASSLAGFSGNTIYF. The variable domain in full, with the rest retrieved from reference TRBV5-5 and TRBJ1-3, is DAGVTQSPTHLIKTRGQQVTLRCSPISGHKSVSWYQQVLGQGPQFIFQYYEKEERGRGNFPDRFSARQFPNYSSELNVNALLLGDSALYLCASSLAGFSGNTIYFGEGSWLTVV.

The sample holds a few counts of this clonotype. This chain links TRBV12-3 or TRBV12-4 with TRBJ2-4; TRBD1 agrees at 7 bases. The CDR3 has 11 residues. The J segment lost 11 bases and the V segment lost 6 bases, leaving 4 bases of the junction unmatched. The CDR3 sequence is CASRTGKVQYF. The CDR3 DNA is TGTGCCAGCAGGACAGGGAAGGTTCAGTACTTC.

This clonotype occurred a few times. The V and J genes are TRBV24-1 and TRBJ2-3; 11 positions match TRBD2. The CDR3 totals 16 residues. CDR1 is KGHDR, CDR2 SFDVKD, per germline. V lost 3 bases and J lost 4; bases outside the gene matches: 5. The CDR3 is CATSDPLAGAPDTQYF. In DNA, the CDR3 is TGTGCCACCAGTGATCCACTAGCGGGGGCCCCAGATACGCAGTATTTT.